The rows below give T cell receptor beta chains drawn from one sample of a study of cytomegalovirus exposure and HLA in healthy donors. The method was immunoSEQ multiplex PCR; TCRdb's version includes in-frame clones alone and lacks a portion of them. The sample has about 100,000 clones, approximately 81% seen once. Sequencing was done on a sample of PBMCs. These receptors all stem from a male donor in good health and CMV-seropositive. Both conserved end residues are part of each CDR3. The D gene is left open where the match is weak. Size values are once, few and many counts, or a class for expanded clones, and some rows have none.

length	D	size	J	V	CDR3	DNA
16	TRBD2	NA	TRBJ2-3	TRBV14	CASSQESGGVTDTQYF	TGTGCCAGCAGCCAAGAGAGCGGGGGGGTTACAGATACGCAGTATTTT
19	TRBD1	NA	TRBJ2-7	TRBV5-4	CASSKPRTGDLSPSYEQYF	TGTGCCAGCAGCAAACCCCGGACAGGAGACCTTAGTCCGTCCTACGAGCAGTACTTC
11	NA	NA	TRBJ2-1	TRBV28	CASSLGYEQFF	TGTGCCAGCAGTTTGGGCTATGAGCAGTTCTTC
15	TRBD1	NA	TRBJ2-3	TRBV7-8	CASSLGQGSTDTQYF	TGTGCCAGCAGCTTAGGACAGGGGTCGACAGATACGCAGTATTTT
14	TRBD1	once	TRBJ2-7	TRBV10-3	CAISDGDRRYEQYF	TGTGCCATCAGTGATGGGGACAGGCGATACGAGCAGTACTTC
15	NA	NA	TRBJ1-4	TRBV5-1	CASTPGRGTNEKLFF	TGCGCCAGCACCCCCGGGAGGGGTACTAATGAAAAACTGTTTTTT
13	NA	NA	TRBJ2-1	TRBV4-1	CASSQVEYNEQFF	TGCGCCAGCAGCCAAGTGGAGTACAATGAGCAGTTCTTC
15	NA	NA	TRBJ2-3	TRBV9	CASSVSSVPTDTQYF	TGTGCCAGCAGCGTATCCTCAGTACCTACAGATACGCAGTATTTT
16	NA	NA	TRBJ2-2	TRBV6-5	CASSYSARTATGELFF	TGTGCCAGCAGTTACTCGGCCCGGACAGCCACCGGGGAGCTGTTTTTT
14	NA	few	TRBJ2-5	TRBV2	CATTSPGNQETQYF	TGTGCCACCACCTCGCCGGGTAACCAAGAGACCCAGTACTTC
17	TRBD1	NA	TRBJ1-1	TRBV4-1	CASSQVTQGAQFAEAFF	TGCGCCAGCAGCCAAGTTACCCAGGGGGCACAGTTCGCTGAAGCTTTCTTT
15	TRBD1	NA	TRBJ2-7	TRBV6-5	CASSYSETGLYEQYF	TGTGCCAGCAGTTACTCGGAGACAGGGCTTTACGAGCAGTACTTC
17	NA	NA	TRBJ2-2	TRBV6-4	CASSPFGAGIVTGELFF	TGTGCCAGCAGTCCCTTCGGGGCGGGGATAGTCACCGGGGAGCTGTTTTTT
13	NA	NA	TRBJ1-2	TRBV7-2	CASGSGQNYGYTF	TGTGCCAGCGGCTCTGGACAGAACTATGGCTACACCTTC
15	NA	NA	TRBJ1-3	TRBV7-9	CASSPPRQDGNTIYF	TGTGCCAGCAGCCCACCCAGACAGGACGGAAACACCATATATTTT
15	NA	few	TRBJ1-1	TRBV19	CASSMDSGSNTEAFF	TGTGCCAGTAGTATGGATTCAGGATCGAACACTGAAGCTTTCTTT
16	TRBD2	NA	TRBJ2-1	TRBV7-9	CSSSLGPNLRGGEQFF	TGTTCCAGCAGCTTAGGTCCCAATTTAAGGGGAGGGGAGCAGTTCTTC
14	NA	NA	TRBJ1-6	TRBV18	CASSRSTGNSPLHF	TGTGCCAGCTCACGATCCACGGGAAATTCACCCCTCCACTTT
15	TRBD2	few	TRBJ2-1	TRBV4-2	CASSLIPAGLNEQFF	TGTGCCAGCAGCCTCATACCAGCGGGGTTGAATGAGCAGTTCTTC
13	TRBD1	NA	TRBJ1-2	TRBV7-8	CASSPGQGGGYTF	TGTGCCAGCAGCCCTGGACAGGGAGGTGGCTACACCTTC
15	TRBD2	few	TRBJ2-7	TRBV7-9	CASSLANGGGYEQYF	TGTGCCAGCAGCTTAGCGAACGGGGGGGGTTACGAGCAGTACTTC
15	NA	NA	TRBJ2-7	TRBV5-1	CASSPSRLGDYEQYF	TGCGCCAGCAGCCCCTCTCGACTAGGAGACTACGAGCAGTACTTC
14	NA	NA	TRBJ2-7	TRBV19	CASSIPGLSGEQYF	TGTGCCAGTAGTATCCCGGGCCTATCGGGGGAGCAGTACTTC
13	NA	once	TRBJ1-1	TRBV7-6	CASSREMNTEAFF	TGTGCCAGCAGCCGAGAAATGAACACTGAAGCTTTCTTT
16	NA	NA	TRBJ1-4	TRBV11-3	CASSRRRTAQNEKLFF	TGTGCCAGCAGTCGAAGAAGGACAGCTCAAAATGAAAAACTGTTTTTT
14	NA	NA	TRBJ1-4	TRBV5-4	CASRPGGTQEKLFF	TGTGCCAGCAGACCTGGGGGCACCCAAGAAAAACTGTTTTTT
16	NA	NA	TRBJ2-7	TRBV9	CASSVREGVSSYEQYF	TGTGCCAGCAGCGTAAGGGAAGGGGTTAGCTCCTACGAGCAGTACTTC